These T cell receptor beta chains were read from a single sample in a study of control samples from healthy donors and cancer patients. Some clones are missing from TCRdb's copy, which holds only in-frame ones; the method was immunoSEQ multiplex PCR. Of 70,000 to 80,000 clones listed, 84% are singletons. Material for sequencing was blood. All receptors come from a man in his forties or fifties in good health. Both conserved end residues are part of each CDR3. D genes are given only for firm matches. Some rows mark clone size as missing; the rest say once, few, many or name a class of expanded clone.

clone_size d_call j_call v_call cdr3_nt cdr3_aa
NA NA TRBJ2-5 TRBV12-3/TRBV12-4 TGTGCCAGCAGTAGAGGGGTGACCCAGTACTTC CASSRGVTQYF
NA NA TRBJ2-3 TRBV3-1/TRBV3-2 TGTGCCAGCAGCCAAGGTGTAGTAGGGAGCACAGATACGCAGTATTTT CASSQGVVGSTDTQYF
NA TRBD2 TRBJ2-1 TRBV15 TGTGCCACCAGCAGTCTCCAGGGACTAGCGGGAGGGAATGAGCAGTTCTTC CATSSLQGLAGGNEQFF
NA TRBD2 TRBJ2-1 TRBV6-4 TGTGCCAGCAGTCCTAATAGCGGGAGCTCCTACAATGAGCAGTTCTTC CASSPNSGSSYNEQFF
NA NA TRBJ1-1 TRBV19 TGTGCCAGTAGTATCCAAAAGGAAGCTTTCTTT CASSIQKEAFF
NA NA TRBJ2-7 TRBV19 TGTGCCAGTAGTATGAAGGGGGGGACCTACGAGCAGTACTTC CASSMKGGTYEQYF
NA NA TRBJ2-7 TRBV15 TGTGCCACCAGCAGATCTAGACAGTTAGTCCACGAGCAGTACTTC CATSRSRQLVHEQYF
once TRBD2 TRBJ2-5 TRBV5-1 TGCGCCAGCAGCTTGGAAGGACTAGCGGGAGGTGAGACCCAGTACTTC CASSLEGLAGGETQYF
NA TRBD1 TRBJ1-5 TRBV19 TGTGCCAGTAGTATAGGCAGGGGGCGCGTTCAGCCCCAGCATTTT CASSIGRGRVQPQHF
NA NA TRBJ2-1 TRBV5-1 TGCGCCAGCAGCCTGGGTCCAAGCGATACCTACAATGAGCAGTTCTTC CASSLGPSDTYNEQFF
NA NA TRBJ2-1 TRBV30 TGTGCCTGGAGTGCGGGCAGCGGGACATACAATGAGCAGTTCTTC CAWSAGSGTYNEQFF
NA NA TRBJ1-1 TRBV11-3 TGTGCCAGCAGCTTAGGGGGATTGGGGAACACTGAAGCTTTCTTT CASSLGGLGNTEAFF
NA NA TRBJ1-1 TRBV6-4 TGTGCCAGCCCCCCCGGGGGAGCTTTCTTT CASPPGGAFF
NA TRBD1 TRBJ2-7 TRBV11-3 TGTGCCAGCAGCTCCTCGACAGGGAAGGACTTCTACGAGCAGTACTTC CASSSSTGKDFYEQYF
once TRBD2 TRBJ2-3 TRBV5-1 TGCGCCAGCAGCTTGGTAGCGGGAAGCACAGATACGCAGTATTTT CASSLVAGSTDTQYF
NA NA TRBJ1-1 TRBV19 TGTGCCAGTACCTCTCCGGGACCCTGGAACACTGAAGCTTTCTTT CASTSPGPWNTEAFF
few NA TRBJ2-5 TRBV7-3 TGTGCCAGCAGCCCAAAAGGGCTAGTCGGGTCGGAGACCCAGTACTTC CASSPKGLVGSETQYF
NA NA TRBJ1-6 TRBV5-1 TGCGCCAGCAGCCCGACAGATCCTTTTTATAATTCACCCCTCCACTTT CASSPTDPFYNSPLHF
NA NA TRBJ2-1 TRBV5-1 TGCGCCAGCAAGACACAAACTTCGAACAATGAGCAGTTCTTC CASKTQTSNNEQFF
once NA TRBJ2-1 TRBV29-1 TGCAGCGTAGATCGTTCGGGGCAGAACAATGAGCAGTTCTTC CSVDRSGQNNEQFF
once NA TRBJ2-3 TRBV7-9 TGTGCCAGCAGCTTAACACCCGTAGATACGCAGTATTTT CASSLTPVDTQYF
NA TRBD2 TRBJ2-2 TRBV10-3 TGTGCCATCAGTGTTAGTCTAGCGGGCACCGGGGAGCTGTTTTTT CAISVSLAGTGELFF
NA NA TRBJ1-1 TRBV30 TGTGCCTGGGATTCACAGGGTTCGGGCACTGAAGCTTTCTTT CAWDSQGSGTEAFF
few NA TRBJ1-4 TRBV4-2 TGTGCCAGCAGCCAAGAATCAACGGGGGGAAAACTGTTTTTT CASSQESTGGKLFF
NA TRBD1 TRBJ2-1 TRBV18 TGTGCCAGCTCACCAAATTCCGGGACAGGGGTTGAGAATGAGCAGTTCTTC CASSPNSGTGVENEQFF
NA NA TRBJ1-5 TRBV19 TGTGCAACCTCCGAGGTCCATCAGCCCCAGCATTTT CATSEVHQPQHF
NA NA TRBJ1-2 TRBV4-1 TGCGCCAGCAGCCAAACGGAGGGGGTTAACTATGGCTACACCTTC CASSQTEGVNYGYTF
few TRBD1 TRBJ2-6 TRBV5-1 TGCGCCAGCAGCTCCGGACAGGCCACCTACTCTGGGGCCAACGTCCTGACTTTC CASSSGQATYSGANVLTF
NA TRBD1 TRBJ1-2 TRBV6-1 TGTGCCAGCAGTGAAAGGAGACAGGGGACCACTGGCTACACCTTC CASSERRQGTTGYTF
NA NA TRBJ2-1 TRBV7-9 TGTGCCAGCAGCTTCTGGACAGGAGGGGACAATGAGCAGTTCTTC CASSFWTGGDNEQFF
NA NA TRBJ1-2 TRBV27 TGTGCCAGCAGAGGCCTATTGGGCTATGGCTACACCTTC CASRGLLGYGYTF
NA NA TRBJ2-5 TRBV5-1 TGCGCCAGCATCTTAGGGGAGACCCAGTACTTC CASILGETQYF
NA NA TRBJ2-1 TRBV4-3 TGCGCCAGCAGCCAAGAAAAGGACACCCGGGGCCTCGTAAGGCAGTTCTTC CASSQEKDTRGLVRQFF
few NA TRBJ1-1 TRBV3-1/TRBV3-2 TGTGCCAGCAGCCAAGGTGGGTACGCTGAAGCTTTCTTT CASSQGGYAEAFF
NA NA TRBJ2-7 TRBV10-3 TGTGCCATCAGTGAATCGGACAGCTCCTACGAGCAGTACTTC CAISESDSSYEQYF
NA TRBD1 TRBJ1-4 TRBV7-2 TGTGCCAGCAGCTTAGACAGGGGGGAAAAACTGTTTTTT CASSLDRGEKLFF
NA NA TRBJ1-3 TRBV5-1 TGCGCCAGCAGCTCGGGGACGGCAGGAAACACCATATATTTT CASSSGTAGNTIYF
NA TRBD2 TRBJ2-1 TRBV7-6 TGTGCCAGCAGCTTAGAGGGTTCGGTCCTAGCGGGAGGGTCCTACAATGAGCAGTTCTTC CASSLEGSVLAGGSYNEQFF
NA NA TRBJ1-1 TRBV9 TGTGCCAGCAGCGCTAATATGAACACTGAAGCTTTCTTT CASSANMNTEAFF
once NA TRBJ2-3 TRBV7-9 TGTGCCAGCACCACCACCACCAGGGACGGATATTTT CASTTTTRDGYF
once NA TRBJ2-7 TRBV30 TGTGCCTGGAGCAAAAGCGGGTTAGGCGAGCAGTACTTC CAWSKSGLGEQYF
NA TRBD1 TRBJ2-7 TRBV18 TGTGCCAGCTCACCATTCGGGACAGGGGCCGAGCAGTACTTC CASSPFGTGAEQYF
few NA TRBJ2-2 TRBV2 TGTGCCAGCAGTGAGCCGACGGGCACCGGGGAGCTGTTTTTT CASSEPTGTGELFF
NA TRBD1 TRBJ2-7 TRBV7-2 TGTGCCAGCAGCTACACCCTAGGACAGGGGGCAAGTGGTGAGCAGTACTTC CASSYTLGQGASGEQYF
NA NA TRBJ2-7 TRBV11-2 TGTGCCAGCAGCCTCTCTAGGGGAGGCGAGCAGTACTTC CASSLSRGGEQYF
NA NA TRBJ2-3 TRBV7-6 TGTGCCAGCAGCTTATTGTTTGGGGATACGCAGTATTTT CASSLLFGDTQYF
NA NA TRBJ1-2 TRBV6-5 TGTGCCAGCAGTTTAAGGGATGTCTATGGCTACACCTTC CASSLRDVYGYTF
NA TRBD1 TRBJ2-1 TRBV19 TGTGCCAGTAGTGCGAATTCGGGACAGGGGATCAATGAGCAGTTCTTC CASSANSGQGINEQFF
NA TRBD2 TRBJ2-2 TRBV6-4 TGTGCCAGCAGTGGGACTAGTGGAGGGGAGCTGTTTTTT CASSGTSGGELFF
NA NA TRBJ1-5 TRBV4-3 TGCGCCAGCAGCCAAGATCGTCGGGCAGGGAACCAGCCCCAGCATTTT CASSQDRRAGNQPQHF
NA TRBD1 TRBJ2-2 TRBV9 TGTGCCAGCAGCACCCGACAGGGCCGGGTGTTTTTT CASSTRQGRVFF
NA TRBD1 TRBJ1-2 TRBV7-2 TGTGCCAGCAGCTGGGACAGGGCTAACTATGGCTACACCTTC CASSWDRANYGYTF
once NA TRBJ2-7 TRBV28 TGTGCCAGCAGTCCACAGGGTCGATACGAGCAGTACTTC CASSPQGRYEQYF
NA TRBD2 TRBJ2-2 TRBV7-2 TGTGCCAGCGGTAGCGGGAGCAGGACCGGGGAGCTGTTTTTT CASGSGSRTGELFF
NA TRBD1 TRBJ1-1 TRBV29-1 TGCAGCGTGGAGGGACAGGGGAGCACTGAAGCTTTCTTT CSVEGQGSTEAFF
NA TRBD1 TRBJ1-5 TRBV24-1 TGTGCCACCAGTGACCCGAGGACAGGGGGCGAATTTAATCAGCCCCAGCATTTT CATSDPRTGGEFNQPQHF
NA NA TRBJ2-7 TRBV11-2 TGTGCCAGCAGCTCCGGGTTGGGGACCCTTTTTTTC CASSSGLGTLFF
NA NA TRBJ1-3 TRBV6-5 TGTGCCAGCGAGGAGGGCGCGGGAAACACCATGTATTTT CASEEGAGNTMYF
once TRBD2 TRBJ2-3 TRBV6-4 TGTGCCAGCAGTGAGGGGACTAGGAGGGGCACAGATACGCAGTATTTT CASSEGTRRGTDTQYF
NA TRBD1 TRBJ1-1 TRBV3-1/TRBV3-2 TGTGCCAGCAGCCGTGGGACAGCGGGGACTGAAGCTTTCTTT CASSRGTAGTEAFF